Presented here are 7 T cell receptor beta chains from one specimen sequenced in a study of blood T cell repertoires in COVID-19. Sequencing was performed with immunoSEQ multiplex PCR; in TCRdb, only in-frame clones are kept and a portion is missing. Here the sample spans fewer than 60,000 clones, 70% to 85% being singletons. Sequencing used peripheral blood. These receptors were collected from a man aged 55 to 70 with acute or convalescent COVID-19.

The chain is built from TRBV19 and TRBJ1-5, with D tentatively TRBD1 (5 bases). Germline CDR1 reads LNHDA; CDR2 reads SQIVND (reference sequence). The CDR3 is 15 residues long. V was shortened by 3 bases and J by 5 bases, with 14 bases between the two germline ends. CDR3 coding DNA: TGTGCCAGTAGTATTGGGGGTTGGGGGGATCAGCCCCAGCATTTT. It is translated as CASSIGGWGDQPQHF.

The genes are TRBV19 and TRBJ2-2; tentatively, D is TRBD2 (6 bases). Looked up from germline, CDR1 is LNHDA and CDR2 is SQIVND (reference sequence). This CDR3 has 16 residues. The V and J ends lost 4 bases and 0 bases respectively, with 12 bases between them. The CDR3 DNA reads TGTGCCAGTAGTACGTTAGCGGCGGCGAACACCGGGGAGCTGTTTTTT. Protein: CASSTLAAANTGELFF.

V gene TRBV5-8 combines with J gene TRBJ2-7, with D possibly being TRBD2 (7 bases). Germline CDR1 is SGHTS and CDR2 is YDEGEE. CDR3 size: 16 residues. V was pared by 0 bases and J by 0 bases, with 13 bases between. Written as DNA, the CDR3 is TGTGCCAGCAGCTTGGTAGAAGGGGGGGACTCCTACGAGCAGTACTTC. Its translation: CASSLVEGGDSYEQYF.

This rearrangement joins TRBV5-6 to TRBJ2-1, with 10 nucleotides matching TRBD1. CDR3 size: 15 residues. V was pared by 4 bases and J by 6 bases, with 7 bases of the junction left unmatched. The germline V gene has CDR1 SGHDT and CDR2 YYEEEE. The CDR3 region has the DNA TGTGCCAGCAGCGGGGACAGGGGTTATGCCAATGAGCAGTTCTTC. Residues: CASSGDRGYANEQFF.

This chain joins TRBV27 and TRBJ2-2, with D possibly TRBD1 on 5 matching bases. This CDR3 is 14 amino acids long. The V gene's germline CDR1 is MNHEY and CDR2 SMNVEV (reference sequence). Trimming took 3 bases from V and 5 from J, leaving 10 bases between them. CDR3 amino acids: CASSLGPQTGELFF. CDR3 in DNA: TGTGCCAGCAGTTTGGGGCCCCAAACCGGGGAGCTGTTTTTT.

The V call is TRBV18, the J call TRBJ1-2; D is uncertain. Trimming left V 0 bases short and J 3 bases short, with 11 bases between. CDR1 and CDR2 from the germline V gene are KGHSH and LQKENI. This CDR3 is built from 15 residues. The chain's CDR3 is CASSPPDPLDYGYTF. CDR3 nucleotide sequence: TGTGCCAGCTCACCACCGGATCCGCTAGACTATGGCTACACCTTC.

The chain uses TRBV19 and TRBJ1-5; D is ambiguous. The germline gives CDR1 LNHDA, CDR2 SQIVND (reference sequence). This CDR3 is built from 13 residues. Trimming pared 4 bases from V and 3 bases from J, leaving 7 bases between. CDR3: CASSTGLNQPQHF. DNA for the CDR3: TGTGCCAGTAGTACGGGTCTCAATCAGCCCCAGCATTTT.